The sequence of this T cell receptor beta chain was determined in a study of PD-L1 blockade in urothelial cancer. Study overall: Prior chemotherapy in patients spanned 0 to 3 regimens.

Deletions cut 5 bases from V and 8 bases from J, with 24 bases between. The V gene's germline CDR1 is SEHNR and CDR2 FQNEAQ (reference sequence). The CDR3 has 16 residues. Each PCR reaction had synthetic TCR analog templates spiked into it. TCRdb's copy holds only in-frame clones and misses some; the assay was immunoSEQ multiplex PCR. Here the sample spans about 43,000 clones, around 88% being singletons. This material consisted of PBMCs, taken around atezolizumab (anti-PD-L1) treatment. This sequence joins TRBV7-9 and TRBJ1-2; possible D gene TRBD1, 5 bases. The receptor was derived from an elderly man with urothelial cancer. Here the CDR3 reads CASSPASYRAGQGYTF. The CDR3 region has the DNA TGTGCCAGCAGCCCCGCCTCTTATAGGGCAGGGCAAGGCTACACCTTC.